Presented here are 23 T cell receptor beta chains from one specimen sequenced in a study of T cells in Graves' hyperthyroidism and ophthalmopathy. Authors of the study amplified TCR beta CDR3 regions from RNA transcripts. HTBI primers were used for first-round RT-PCR of the TCR CDR3. TCRdb analysed the multiplex PCR reads with MiXCR anew, one entry per CDR3 protein. The table includes about 640,000 distinct CDR3 sequences, 13% to 15% detected once. Input material: blood. Receptors originate from a woman between 50 and 59 years old with Graves' ophthalmopathy.

The rearrangement joins TRBV29-1 to TRBJ1-4, with 8 bases that match TRBD1. Germline assignment: CDR1 SQVTM and CDR2 ANQGSEA. V shed 4 bases and J 7 bases; nucleotides not matched to a gene: 11. CDR3 size: 15 residues. This CDR3 reads CSVAYDRGGGEKLFF. The CDR3 bases are TGCAGCGTTGCATATGACAGGGGTGGGGGTGAAAAACTGTTTTTT.

This clonotype was seen many times. The gene calls are TRBV18 and TRBJ2-7; 7 bases line up with TRBD1. V shed 5 bases, J shed 7 bases, and the junction held 11 bases outside the gene matches. There are 14 residues in the CDR3. From germline, CDR1 is KGHSH and CDR2 LQKENI. The CDR3 loop is CASSERDRAHEQYF. The CDR3 nucleotides are TGTGCCAGCTCAGAGAGAGACAGGGCGCATGAGCAGTACTTC.

V usage is TRBV14 and J usage is TRBJ2-2; D perhaps matches TRBD2 (6 bases). CDR1 is SGHDN and CDR2 is FVKESK in the germline V gene. V was cut by 4 bases and J by 2 bases, with 14 bases left in between. The CDR3 has 16 residues. The CDR3 region is CASSRLRRANTGELFF. Here the CDR3 DNA reads TGTGCCAGCAGCCGGCTTCGGAGGGCCAACACCGGGGAGCTGTTTTTT.

This clonotype has a count of ten or more. The rearrangement links TRBV4-3 to TRBJ1-2; D perhaps matches TRBD1 (6 bases). The ends were cut back, 0 bases at V and 4 bases at J, with 12 bases in the middle. The V gene's germline CDR1 is LGHNA and CDR2 YSLEER. The CDR3 is made up of 15 amino acids. This CDR3 is CASSQDPQGPYGYTF. The CDR3 DNA reads as TGCGCCAGCAGCCAAGATCCCCAGGGGCCCTATGGCTACACCTTC.

The sample holds many counts of this clonotype. The CDR3 nucleotides are TGTGCCAGCAGTTACTCGAGTCCGACCAGCTCCTACAATGAGCAGTTCTTC. It encodes CASSYSSPTSSYNEQFF. The chain couples TRBV6-2 or TRBV6-3 to TRBJ2-1; D unclear. The V end lost 0 bases, the J end lost 0 bases, and 12 bases lay between the germline ends. The germline CDR1 and CDR2 sequences are MNHEY and SVGEGT. This CDR3 comprises 17 residues.

This clonotype has ten or more counts. This rearrangement joins TRBV20-1 to TRBJ2-1; 7 positions match TRBD1. The CDR3 extends over 14 amino acids. Germline V CDR1 and CDR2: DFQATT, SNEGSKA (reference sequence). With V trimmed by 3 bases and J by 5 bases, 7 bases remained unmatched. The CDR3 loop reads CSASRATGDNEQFF. DNA for the CDR3: TGCAGTGCTAGTAGGGCAACAGGGGACAATGAGCAGTTCTTC.

The gene calls are TRBV6-1 and TRBJ1-5; D unresolved. Germline assignment: CDR1 MNHNS and CDR2 SASEGT. Trimming took off 8 bases at V and 0 bases at J, with 11 bases between the two ends. This CDR3 has 14 amino acids. The CDR3 DNA reads TGTGCCAGCGGACGGATATATAGCAATCAGCCCCAGCATTTT. Translated: CASGRIYSNQPQHF.

A remark on this clonotype: This clone may be a read error of a much larger clone one base away. This sequence joins TRBV30 and TRBJ1-6; D unresolved. Per germline, CDR1 GTSNPN and CDR2 SVGIG (reference sequence). CDR3 size: 11 residues. Trimming shortened V by 1 base and J by 10 bases, and 5 bases separated the two germline ends. DNA of the CDR3: TGTGCCTGGAGTGAGGGATCACCCCTCCACTTT. Translation: CAWSEGSPLHF.

The V gene is TRBV12-3 or TRBV12-4, the J gene TRBJ1-1, with 12 bases matching TRBD1. V was clipped by 5 bases and J by 1 base; unmatched bases: 5. The CDR3 is 16 residues long. The CDR3 DNA follows: TGTGCCAGCAGTCCCGGGACAGGGGGCTGGAACACTGAAGCTTTCTTT. Residues: CASSPGTGGWNTEAFF.

A single count supports this clonotype. The V and J genes are TRBV3-1 and TRBJ2-2; 8 positions agree with TRBD2. This CDR3 is 16 amino acids long. Germline CDR1 reads LGHDT; CDR2 reads YNNKEL (reference sequence). J lost 8 bases, V lost 1 base, and 9 bases had no gene match. CDR3 in amino acids: CASSQGLSGSSGELFF. The DNA of the CDR3 is TGTGCCAGCAGCCAAGGGTTGAGCGGGAGTTCAGGGGAGCTGTTTTTT.

J is TRBJ1-2 and V is TRBV19, with 10 bases matching TRBD1. The V gene's germline CDR1 is LNHDA and CDR2 SQIVND (reference sequence). The CDR3 is made up of 16 amino acids. V was pared by 5 bases and J by 8 bases, with 14 bases of the junction left unmatched. CDR3 protein: CASSPTGTGEMRGYTF. CDR3 nucleotide sequence: TGTGCCAGTAGTCCCACCGGGACAGGGGAAATGAGGGGCTACACCTTC. The full variable domain, in which reference TRBV19 and TRBJ1-2 provide the parts outside the CDR3, is DGGITQSPKYLFRKEGQNVTLSCEQNLNHDAMYWYRQDPGQGLRLIYYSQIVNDFQKGDIAEGYSVSREKKESFPLTVTSAQKNPTAFYLCASSPTGTGEMRGYTFGSGTRLTVV.

This clonotype was recorded many times. This chain joins TRBV3-1 and TRBJ2-7, with D uncertain. CDR3 length: 14 amino acids. Germline lookup yields CDR1 LGHDT and CDR2 YNNKEL (reference sequence). Trimming pared 1 base from V and 3 bases from J, leaving 10 bases between. DNA of the CDR3: TGTGCCAGCAGCCAAGTAGGAGTGGACTACGAGCAGTACTTC. This encodes CASSQVGVDYEQYF.

A few counts support this clonotype. This chain joins TRBV19 and TRBJ1-1; unclear D gene. Germline assignment: CDR1 LNHDA and CDR2 SQIVND (reference sequence). CDR3 size: 14 residues. V was clipped by 5 bases and J by 7 bases, with 17 bases between them. This chain's CDR3 is CASSSPGPTFEAFF. CDR3 nucleotides: TGTGCCAGTAGTTCGCCCGGGCCGACCTTTGAAGCTTTCTTT.

This chain joins TRBV5-6 and TRBJ2-3; 10 bases map to TRBD1. J lost 4 bases, V lost 4 bases, and 9 bases had no gene match. Per the germline V gene, CDR1 is SGHDT and CDR2 is YYEEEE. This CDR3 comprises 16 residues. In nucleotides, the CDR3 is TGTGCCAGCAGCCTTACCGGGACAGGGGTGGCAGATACGCAGTATTTT. Its protein is CASSLTGTGVADTQYF.

This clonotype was counted a few times. This chain uses TRBV20-1 with TRBJ2-3; D call uncertain. CDR3 length: 12 residues. V lost 3 bases to trimming and J lost 1 base, with 5 bases between them. Germline values: CDR1 DFQATT, CDR2 SNEGSKA (reference sequence). In DNA form, the CDR3 reads TGCAGTGCTAGCCCAGGCACAGATACGCAGTATTTT. Its translation: CSASPGTDTQYF.

This clonotype was counted between two and nine times. The CDR3 reads CASTDRGSYNEQFF. The CDR3 region has the DNA TGTGCCAGCACTGACAGGGGCTCCTACAATGAGCAGTTCTTC. The rearrangement uses TRBV27 and TRBJ2-1, with 8 bases fitting TRBD1. V lost 7 bases and J lost 0; bases outside the gene matches: 2. Germline V gene lookup returns CDR1 MNHEY and CDR2 SMNVEV (reference sequence). This CDR3 contains 14 residues.

DNA of the CDR3: TGCGCCAGCGCGCCGGAGGGCCTCTACGAGCAGTACTTC. Its translation: CASAPEGLYEQYF. The chain is built from TRBV4-1 and TRBJ2-7; a weak D match, TRBD2 (6 bases). The CDR3 is 13 residues long. CDR1 and CDR2 from the germline V gene are MGHRA and YSYEKL. V was clipped by 8 bases and J by 3 bases, with 14 bases between them.

This clonotype was found many times. The CDR3 DNA is TGTGCCAGCAGCTTAGCCTTTGGCGGGAGGTCCGAGCAGTACTTC. Translation gives CASSLAFGGRSEQYF. The rearrangement joins TRBV7-2 to TRBJ2-7; 8 positions agree with TRBD2. Germline values: CDR1 SGHTA, CDR2 FQGNSA. Trimming took 0 bases from V and 6 from J; bases not matched to a gene: 7. CDR3 size: 15 residues.

The chain has TRBV29-1 and TRBJ1-3, with a weak D call TRBD1 (6 bases). Germline CDR1 is SQVTM and CDR2 is ANQGSEA. The ends were cut back, 4 bases at V and 4 bases at J, with 14 bases in the middle. This CDR3 is 14 amino acids long. CDR3 DNA: TGCAGCGTTGTCGGGGGGGCCTCGGGAAACACCATATATTTT. Protein: CSVVGGASGNTIYF.

The chain recombines TRBV4-3 with TRBJ1-1; D gene ambiguous. This CDR3 is 15 amino acids long. Germline values: CDR1 LGHNA, CDR2 YSLEER. The V end was cut by 1 base, the J end by 4 bases, with 13 bases between. The CDR3 here is CASSQGRGVITEAFF. The CDR3 DNA follows: TGCGCCAGCAGCCAAGGTCGTGGGGTAATCACTGAAGCTTTCTTT.

A few counts support this clonotype. This chain connects TRBV4-2 to TRBJ2-7; D not certain. V shed 0 bases and J shed 2 bases, with 14 bases lying between them. Germline V gives CDR1 LGHNA, CDR2 YNFKEQ. This CDR3 is 16 amino acids long. The CDR3 spells CASSQDDNGRAYEQYF. CDR3 in DNA: TGTGCCAGCAGCCAAGACGACAATGGAAGAGCCTACGAGCAGTACTTC.

J is TRBJ2-7 and V is TRBV20-1; 9 nucleotides match TRBD2. Per the germline V gene, CDR1 is DFQATT and CDR2 is SNEGSKA (reference sequence). The V gene end was trimmed by 2 bases and the J gene end by 2 bases; junction bases not matched to a gene: 7. The length of the CDR3 is 15 residues. The CDR3 is CSARQSSGNPYEQYF. CDR3 bases: TGCAGTGCTAGACAGTCTAGCGGGAACCCCTACGAGCAGTACTTC.

The sample holds many counts of this clonotype. The V gene is TRBV28, the J gene TRBJ2-7; D remains ambiguous. With 3 bases removed from V and 2 bases from J, the gap between germline ends came to 17 bases. Looked up from germline, CDR1 is MDHEN and CDR2 is SYDVKM. The CDR3 sequence is 16 residues long. CDR3 protein: CASSFLTKKLTYEQYF. CDR3 coding DNA: TGTGCCAGCAGTTTTCTGACGAAAAAGCTAACCTACGAGCAGTACTTC. Supplemented by reference TRBV28 and TRBJ2-7, the full variable domain reads DVKVTQSSRYLVKRTGEKVFLECVQDMDHENMFWYRQDPGLGLRLIYFSYDVKMKEKGDIPEGYSVSREKKERFSLILESASTNQTSMYLCASSFLTKKLTYEQYFGPGTRLTVT.